This TCR beta chain was observed in a study of control samples from healthy donors and cancer patients. V was clipped by 2 bases and J by 0 bases, with 11 bases between them. CDR3 length: 16 residues. Germline CDR1 reads WSHSY; CDR2 reads SAAADI. Measured with immunoSEQ multiplex PCR; TCRdb has only the in-frame clones, and not every one. The data show tens of thousands of clones, roughly 90% seen once. The material sequenced was PBMCs. V and J are TRBV10-2 and TRBJ1-5, with D maybe TRBD1 (6 bases). This clonotype was sampled from a woman between 55 and 75 years old with head and neck cancer. CDR3 sequence (DNA): TGCGCCAGCAGTGAGGGACAGAGCTATAGCAATCAGCCCCAGCATTTT. It translates to CASSEGQSYSNQPQHF.